This TCR beta chain was sequenced for a study of blood T cell repertoires in COVID-19. The germline gives CDR1 MNHNY, CDR2 SVGAGI (reference sequence). With 0 bases removed from V and 4 bases from J, the gap between germline ends came to 10 bases. This CDR3 contains 15 residues. In the authors' workflow: Nucleated cell counts were estimated from reference gene primer amplification. Repertoires were generated with immunoSEQ multiplex PCR, while TCRdb's copy carries only in-frame clones and drops some. Clone size and the V and J calls come from that table; the DNA yielded D and trimming. The repertoire holds 300,000 to 450,000 clones, with roughly 87% as singletons. Recruited during active infection, patients (from Seattle) were subsequently followed longitudinally.

V and J are TRBV6-6 and TRBJ1-3, with a tentative D call TRBD1 (5 bases). The clonotype originates from a woman aged 55-69 years with COVID-19, enrolled during active disease. The sequenced sample was peripheral blood. CDR3 region: CASSYSGRAGNTIYF. The CDR3 DNA is TGTGCCAGCAGTTACTCCGGCAGGGCCGGAAACACCATATATTTT.